These 21 T cell receptor beta chains share one sample of origin, sequenced in a study of shared clonotypes between healthy human individuals. Only in-frame clones appear in the TCRdb table, and some are missing; sequencing was by immunoSEQ multiplex PCR. The sample consists of around 180,000 clones, roughly 93% of them appearing once. Material for sequencing was naive CD4+ T cells sorted from blood. Regarding subset: CD45RA+ positively selected. These receptors all come from a woman aged 25 to 39 in good health.

The chain employs TRBV28 and TRBJ2-7; tentative D call: TRBD1 (6 bases). Trimming stripped 5 bases from V and 2 bases from J, with 19 bases between. This CDR3 comprises 16 residues. Looked up from germline, CDR1 is MDHEN and CDR2 is SYDVKM. CDR3 sequence (DNA): TGTGCCAGCAGTGGCCACGACAGGACCTTGGCCTACGAGCAGTACTTC. Translation: CASSGHDRTLAYEQYF.

CDR3 residues: CAWSVPRFIPGANVLTF. The DNA of the CDR3 is TGTGCCTGGAGTGTACCTCGTTTTATCCCTGGGGCCAACGTCCTGACTTTC. The chain combines TRBV30 with TRBJ2-6; D uncertain. The V end lost 0 bases, the J end lost 2 bases, and 14 bases lay between the germline ends. The CDR3 consists of 17 residues. Germline V lookup: CDR1 GTSNPN, CDR2 SVGIG (reference sequence).

The chain is built from TRBV30 and TRBJ2-5, with D tentatively TRBD1 (6 bases). The last part of the DNA fits TRBJ2-7 better; the J call may be wrong. This CDR3 contains 12 residues. In germline, CDR1 is GTSNPN, CDR2 SVGIG (reference sequence). CDR3 sequence: CAWRDSSYEQYF. In DNA, the CDR3 is TGTGCCTGGAGGGACAGCTCCTACGAGCAGTACTTC.

The table lists this clone with a count of one. The rearrangement joins TRBV2 to TRBJ2-1; 14 bases are a match to TRBD2. The ends lost 8 bases at V and 8 bases at J; junction bases unmatched: 8. This CDR3 contains 15 residues. Germline lookup yields CDR1 SNHLY and CDR2 FYNNEI. This chain's CDR3 is CASRRGLAGVDEQFF. The CDR3 DNA reads as TGTGCCAGCCGCCGGGGACTAGCGGGAGTTGATGAGCAGTTCTTC.

The gene calls are TRBV2 and TRBJ1-2, with TRBD1 as a possible D gene (6 bases). CDR1 SNHLY and CDR2 FYNNEI come from the germline V gene. The CDR3 is made up of 13 amino acids. The V end lost 4 bases, the J end lost 2 bases, and 8 bases lay between the germline ends. DNA of the CDR3: TGTGCCAGCAGTGTAACAGGGAACTATGGCTACACCTTC. It specifies CASSVTGNYGYTF. Full variable domain (missing parts from reference TRBV2 and TRBJ1-2): EPEVTQTPSHQVTQMGQEVILRCVPISNHLYFYWYRQILGQKVEFLVSFYNNEISEKSEIFDDQFSVERPDGSNFTLKIRSTKLEDSAMYFCASSVTGNYGYTFGSGTRLTVV.

J is TRBJ1-5 and V is TRBV19, with D possibly TRBD1 on 6 matching bases. Trimming shortened V by 5 bases and J by 2 bases, and 16 bases separated the two germline ends. This CDR3 contains 16 residues. In germline, CDR1 is LNHDA, CDR2 SQIVND (reference sequence). DNA for the CDR3: TGTGCCAGTAGTTCAAGGGGGGGTTTGGGCAATCAGCCCCAGCATTTT. It codes for CASSSRGGLGNQPQHF.

This rearrangement joins TRBV30 to TRBJ1-1, with no clear D. Germline values: CDR1 GTSNPN, CDR2 SVGIG (reference sequence). This CDR3 comprises 12 residues. V lost 2 bases, J lost 12 bases, and 16 bases lay in between. In DNA form, the CDR3 reads TGTGCCTGGAGTCTGATGACTTTACGCTCTTTCTTT. This gives the protein CAWSLMTLRSFF.

Written as DNA, the CDR3 is TGTGCCAGCAGCCAAGATTTAGCGGGAGCAGGAGAGCAGTACTTC. As protein: CASSQDLAGAGEQYF. This chain joins TRBV4-2 and TRBJ2-5; 9 bases agree with TRBD2. With 0 bases clipped from V and 11 bases from J, the junction kept 10 bases outside the gene matches. Germline CDR1 and CDR2: LGHNA and YNFKEQ. The CDR3 consists of 15 residues.

The V call is TRBV19, the J call TRBJ2-5, with 10 bases identical to TRBD1. The last part of the DNA fits TRBJ2-7 better; the J call may be wrong. The germline V gene has CDR1 LNHDA and CDR2 SQIVND (reference sequence). The CDR3 totals 15 residues. The chain's CDR3 is CASSDGGTGEGEQYF. The DNA of the CDR3 is TGTGCCAGTAGTGATGGCGGGACAGGGGAGGGCGAGCAGTACTTC.

The chain uses TRBV18 and TRBJ2-4; the match to TRBD1 covers 10 bases. Trimming took 4 bases from V and 7 from J; bases not matched to a gene: 4. Germline lookup yields CDR1 KGHSH and CDR2 LQKENI. CDR3 length equals 14 residues. CDR3 in DNA: TGTGCCAGCTCACGGGACAGGGGATGGAACATTCAGTACTTC. Protein: CASSRDRGWNIQYF.

The CDR3: CASSLREPNMNTEAFF. DNA for the CDR3: TGTGCCAGCAGCCTCCGGGAGCCTAACATGAACACTGAAGCTTTCTTT. The V and J genes are TRBV7-9 and TRBJ1-1; no reliable D call. Germline CDR1 is SEHNR and CDR2 is FQNEAQ (reference sequence). The CDR3 consists of 16 residues. Trimming removed 5 bases from V and 0 bases from J, with 16 bases in between.

The V gene is TRBV11-2, the J gene TRBJ1-6; no firm D call. CDR3 length: 17 residues. Germline assignment: CDR1 SGHAT and CDR2 FQNNGV. Trimming removed 1 base at V and 0 bases at J, with 10 bases between. The CDR3 here is CASSLGLLSSYNSPLHF. In DNA form, the CDR3 reads TGTGCCAGCAGCTTAGGACTGCTCAGCTCCTATAATTCACCCCTCCACTTT.

The chain employs TRBV7-9 and TRBJ2-1; TRBD1 is a possible D gene (7 bases). V was clipped by 0 bases and J by 0 bases, with 18 bases between them. Germline V gene sequence: CDR1 SEHNR, CDR2 FQNEAQ (reference sequence). CDR3 length: 19 amino acids. CDR3 nucleotide sequence: TGTGCCAGCAGCTTAGCGCGGGACAGACGAAGTAGCTCCTACAATGAGCAGTTCTTC. Translating gives CASSLARDRRSSSYNEQFF.

The chain uses TRBV19 and TRBJ1-1; D possibly corresponds to TRBD1 (6 bases). The CDR3 length is 13 residues. The ends were cut back, 7 bases at V and 4 bases at J, with 13 bases in the middle. Germline CDR1 and CDR2: LNHDA and SQIVND (reference sequence). The CDR3 region is CASKQGGSTEAFF. In DNA, the CDR3 is TGTGCCAGTAAACAGGGAGGGAGCACTGAAGCTTTCTTT.

The genes are TRBV11-2 and TRBJ2-7; no clear D. V was clipped by 1 base and J by 6 bases, with 10 bases between them. CDR1 is SGHAT and CDR2 is FQNNGV in the germline V gene. There are 13 residues in the CDR3. CDR3 in amino acids: CASSLASMSEQYF. For the CDR3, the DNA is TGTGCCAGCAGCTTAGCTAGTATGTCCGAGCAGTACTTC.

The chain uses TRBV18 and TRBJ1-1; D possibly corresponds to TRBD1 (5 bases). V lost 0 bases, J lost 4 bases, and 18 bases lay in between. Germline V gene lookup returns CDR1 KGHSH and CDR2 LQKENI. The CDR3 covers 17 residues. The CDR3 loop reads CASSPPGTGPGGTEAFF. Here the CDR3 DNA reads TGTGCCAGCTCACCACCTGGGACGGGGCCGGGGGGCACTGAAGCTTTCTTT.

The V gene is TRBV6-5, the J gene TRBJ1-2; D is undetermined. V was shortened by 0 bases and J by 6 bases, with 17 bases between the two germline ends. The CDR3 has 16 residues. The germline V gene encodes CDR1 MNHEY and CDR2 SVGAGI. CDR3 DNA sequence: TGTGCCAGCAGTTACTCCCCCACGGGATCTAAGGATGGCTACACCTTC. Residues: CASSYSPTGSKDGYTF.

The chain carries TRBV25-1 and TRBJ2-7, with 8 bases lining up with TRBD1. The J segment lost 0 bases and the V segment lost 2 bases, leaving 3 bases of the junction unmatched. The CDR3 extends over 15 amino acids. The V gene's germline CDR1 is MGHDK and CDR2 SYGVNS. CDR3 DNA sequence: TGTGCCAGCAGTGAACGGCAGGGGGCCTCCTACGAGCAGTACTTC. Translated: CASSERQGASYEQYF.

CDR3 residues: CASSSGRDSLNEKLFF. The DNA of the CDR3 is TGTGCCAGCAGCTCGGGCCGGGACAGCCTTAATGAAAAACTGTTTTTT. The chain joins TRBV5-8 to TRBJ1-4; 7 bases agree with TRBD1. The CDR3 runs 16 residues. V lost 3 bases, J lost 4 bases, and 9 bases stayed unmatched. CDR1 SGHTS and CDR2 YDEGEE come from the germline V gene.

This sequence joins TRBV19 and TRBJ2-5; 9 bases agree with TRBD2. Germline V gives CDR1 LNHDA, CDR2 SQIVND (reference sequence). Trimming cost V 10 bases and J 11 bases; bases outside gene matches: 17. This CDR3 spans 14 amino acids. The CDR3 loop is CATDLAGMALEQYF. As DNA, the CDR3 is TGTGCCACCGACCTAGCGGGAATGGCTTTAGAGCAGTACTTC.

The chain uses TRBV5-8 and TRBJ1-2, with D unresolved. CDR1 and CDR2 (germline): SGHTS, YDEGEE. Trimming pared 3 bases from V and 3 bases from J, leaving 6 bases between. The CDR3 spans 12 residues. CDR3 nucleotides: TGTGCCAGCAGCTCCGGACACTATGGCTACACCTTC. Translated: CASSSGHYGYTF.